A selection of T cell receptor beta chains follows, all from one sample in a study of regulatory T cells in long-lasting Graves disease. MiXCR, run by TCRdb on the multiplex PCR reads, gives a single entry per CDR3 protein. The sample gives roughly 260,000 distinct CDR3 sequences, under 20% of which show up once; around 15% is in the top ten. These same data were also listed under a study on T cells in Graves' hyperthyroidism and ophthalmopathy.

The specimen was peripheral blood mononuclear cells (PBMCs), collected at new diagnosis, from a patient treated with antithyroid drugs. Receptor source: a woman aged 30 to 39 with Graves disease. The CDR3 runs from the conserved cysteine through the conserved F or W. A D gene is named only where the DNA matches it firmly. Rows may omit the clone size; those that give it use once, few, many or a size class.

TRBV20-1,.,TRBD2,TRBJ2-1,CSARESGGSYNEQFF,TGCAGTGCTAGAGAAAGCGGGGGGTCCTACAATGAGCAGTTCTTC
TRBV5-1,many,.,TRBJ1-4,CASSLEQIHGKLFF,TGCGCCAGCAGCTTGGAACAGATTCATGGAAAACTGTTTTTT
TRBV20-1,many,TRBD2,TRBJ2-3,CSARAPLAGATHSDTQYF,TGCAGTGCTAGAGCTCCGCTAGCGGGGGCCACTCACTCAGATACGCAGTATTTT
TRBV20-1,many,TRBD1,TRBJ1-2,CSARSAPGTESYGYTF,TGCAGTGCTAGATCGGCCCCCGGGACAGAAAGCTATGGCTACACCTTC
TRBV7-2,many,.,TRBJ1-1,CASSLAAGNTEAFF,TGTGCCAGCAGCTTAGCGGCCGGCAACACTGAAGCTTTCTTT
TRBV12-3/TRBV12-4,many,TRBD1,TRBJ1-6,CASSPGQGDYNSPLHF,TGTGCCAGCAGCCCCGGACAGGGGGATTATAATTCACCCCTCCACTTT
TRBV12-3/TRBV12-4,.,TRBD2,TRBJ2-7,CASSGLAGVSSYEQYF,TGTGCCAGCAGTGGACTAGCGGGGGTGAGCTCCTACGAGCAGTACTTC
TRBV27,many,.,TRBJ2-1,CASSPTLGNEQFF,TGTGCCAGCAGTCCAACCCTGGGGAATGAGCAGTTCTTC
TRBV12-3/TRBV12-4,many,.,TRBJ2-7,CASRQDRNAANYEQYF,TGTGCCAGCAGGCAAGACAGGAACGCAGCAAACTACGAGCAGTACTTC
TRBV29-1,few,.,TRBJ2-3,CSVESGHSTDTQYF,TGCAGCGTTGAAAGCGGACATAGCACAGATACGCAGTATTTT
TRBV20-1,few,TRBD1,TRBJ1-2,CSASAGQGSYGYTF,TGCAGTGCTAGCGCGGGACAGGGGTCCTATGGCTACACCTTC
TRBV12-3/TRBV12-4,once,TRBD1,TRBJ2-5,CASSWGTVETQYF,TGTGCCAGCAGTTGGGGGACAGTGGAGACCCAGTACTTC
TRBV3-1,many,.,TRBJ2-5,CASRRGKGETQYF,TGTGCCAGCAGGCGGGGAAAAGGGGAGACCCAGTACTTC
TRBV5-6,many,.,TRBJ1-1,CASSLGRGLLTEAFF,TGTGCCAGCAGCTTAGGACGCGGTCTTTTGACTGAAGCTTTCTTT
TRBV5-5,many,.,TRBJ2-7,CASSLAALWEQYF,TGTGCCAGCAGCTTGGCCGCACTTTGGGAGCAGTACTTC
TRBV12-3/TRBV12-4,many,TRBD1,TRBJ1-5,CASSPTGGLGSNQPQHF,TGTGCCAGCAGTCCTACAGGGGGGTTAGGAAGCAATCAGCCCCAGCATTTT
TRBV2,few,.,TRBJ2-5,CASTIRLAETQYF,TGTGCCAGCACCATTCGACTGGCGGAGACCCAGTACTTC
TRBV6-1,few,.,TRBJ1-6,CASSSGTYNSPLHF,TGTGCCAGCAGTAGCGGGACCTATAATTCACCCCTCCACTTT
TRBV9,.,.,TRBJ1-2,CASSVDGRVGGYTF,TGTGCCAGCAGCGTAGATGGCAGGGTGGGTGGCTACACCTTC
TRBV12-3/TRBV12-4,many,.,TRBJ2-2,CASFLRTGELFF,TGTGCCAGCTTCTTACGTACCGGGGAGCTGTTTTTT
TRBV20-1,many,.,TRBJ1-5,CSAPGPLANQPQHF,TGCAGTGCCCCCGGGCCGCTAGCAAATCAGCCCCAGCATTTT
TRBV11-3,few,.,TRBJ2-5,CASSLDGATQYF,TGTGCCAGCAGCTTAGATGGGGCGACCCAGTACTTC
TRBV5-1,many,.,TRBJ1-6,CASSLEGPNSPLHF,TGCGCCAGCAGCTTGGAGGGCCCAAATTCACCCCTCCACTTT
TRBV12-3/TRBV12-4,many,TRBD1,TRBJ1-1,CASSEGPGQGASAFF,TGTGCCAGCAGTGAAGGACCGGGACAGGGGGCATCGGCTTTCTTT
TRBV28,many,.,TRBJ1-1,CASSATSTEAFF,TGTGCCAGCAGTGCGACCAGCACTGAAGCTTTCTTT
TRBV4-1,many,.,TRBJ1-4,CASSQPGSNEKLFF,TGTGCCAGCAGCCAACCTGGGTCTAATGAAAAACTGTTTTTT
TRBV20-1,many,TRBD1,TRBJ2-3,CSASRQGVSDTQYF,TGCAGTGCTAGCCGTCAGGGGGTTTCAGATACGCAGTATTTT
TRBV10-1,many,.,TRBJ1-1,CASSEYRVGTEAFF,TGCGCCAGCAGTGAGTACAGGGTGGGGACTGAAGCTTTCTTT
TRBV6-1,many,TRBD1,TRBJ1-2,CASSQGAYGYTF,TGTGCCAGCAGTCAGGGGGCTTATGGCTACACCTTC
TRBV5-1,many,.,TRBJ2-7,CASSPLDRSSYEQYF,TGCGCCAGCAGCCCCCTGGACCGTAGCTCCTACGAGCAGTACTTC
TRBV6-1,many,.,TRBJ2-7,CASSLGGGASSYEQYF,TGTGCCAGCAGCCTAGGCGGCGGCGCCAGCTCCTACGAGCAGTACTTC
TRBV6-1,many,.,TRBJ2-2,CASSPLGTGELFF,TGTGCCAGCAGTCCCCTCGGTACCGGGGAGCTGTTTTTT
TRBV4-2,many,TRBD2,TRBJ2-7,CASSQGVAGSRKGNEQYF,TGTGCCAGCAGCCAAGGGGTAGCGGGAAGCAGAAAGGGCAACGAGCAGTACTTC
TRBV18,.,.,TRBJ1-1,CASSPLQQHTEASF,TGTGCCAGCTCGCCATTACAGCAGCACACTGAAGCTTCCTTT
TRBV6-1,many,.,TRBJ1-2,CASSEEWIRGYTF,TGTGCCAGCAGTGAAGAGTGGATACGTGGCTACACCTTC
TRBV5-1,many,TRBD1,TRBJ1-2,CASSYGQGAEGYTF,TGTGCCAGCAGCTACGGACAGGGGGCAGAGGGCTACACCTTC
TRBV20-1,many,.,TRBJ2-5,CSAFRDSQETQYF,TGCAGTGCTTTCCGGGACTCTCAAGAGACCCAGTACTTC
TRBV18,many,.,TRBJ1-2,CASSPFNSQDNYGYTF,TGTGCCAGCTCACCATTCAACTCACAGGACAACTATGGCTACACCTTC
TRBV20-1,many,.,TRBJ2-7,CSARDGSVSVSEQYF,TGCAGTGCTAGAGATGGCTCCGTCTCGGTCTCCGAGCAGTACTTC
TRBV11-1,.,TRBD1,TRBJ2-7,CASSLGDSSSSYEQYF,TGTGCCAGCAGCTTGGGGGACAGCTCGAGCTCCTACGAGCAGTACTTC